The 12 T cell receptor beta chains below all came from one sample that was sequenced in a study of a mutant IDH1 vaccine in newly diagnosed glioma. Produced via immunoSEQ multiplex PCR; TCRdb's table is partial and in-frame only. Among 84,000 or so clones listed, 75% to 85% were seen once. The time point denotes: week 47, end of study. In every dose of vaccine, 300 ug of mutant IDH1 20-mer peptide was given alongside topical imiquimod. These receptors are not linked to any known antigen. The sequencing used PBMCs, collected from a glioma patient whose treatment included an IDH1 peptide vaccine. These receptors were obtained from a man in his forties or fifties with glioma.

The count of this clone is one. The rearrangement uses TRBV6-1 and TRBJ1-2; D is uncertain. Germline V gene sequence: CDR1 MNHNS, CDR2 SASEGT. The ends were cut back, 2 bases at V and 5 bases at J, with 12 bases in the middle. The CDR3 has 14 amino acids. As DNA, the CDR3 is TGTGCCAGCAGTGAATACGCCGGGAGATATGGCTACACCTTC. It encodes CASSEYAGRYGYTF.

The gene calls are TRBV10-3 and TRBJ2-3; tentatively, D is TRBD1 or TRBD2 (5 bases each). The CDR3 contains 15 residues. The V and J ends lost 11 bases and 1 base respectively, with 19 bases between them. The germline V gene has CDR1 ENHRY and CDR2 SYGVKD. CDR3 sequence reads: CAHAFGTDGTDTQYF. DNA of the CDR3: TGTGCCCACGCGTTCGGGACGGACGGCACAGATACGCAGTATTTT.

The chain uses TRBV7-2 and TRBJ1-2; D uncertain. The CDR3 covers 13 residues. Trimming pared 5 bases from V and 4 bases from J, leaving 11 bases between. Germline V lookup: CDR1 SGHTA, CDR2 FQGNSA. The CDR3 loop reads CASSGDFFYGYTF. As DNA, the CDR3 is TGTGCCAGCAGCGGTGATTTTTTCTATGGCTACACCTTC.

This clone appeared once. The chain carries TRBV28 and TRBJ2-7; 11 positions agree with TRBD1. J lost 3 bases, V lost 2 bases, and 3 bases had no gene match. This CDR3 has 15 residues. Germline CDR1 and CDR2: MDHEN and SYDVKM. DNA for the CDR3: TGTGCCAGCAGTTTAGGGACAGGGGGTCACTACGAGCAGTACTTC. Translation gives CASSLGTGGHYEQYF.

The rearrangement uses TRBV18 and TRBJ1-5; no firm D call. The CDR3 consists of 14 residues. The V gene lost 1 base and the J gene lost 4 bases, with 8 bases spanning the gap. Germline CDR1 and CDR2: KGHSH and LQKENI. The CDR3, as DNA: TGTGCCAGCTCACCACAGGGCGCTAATCAGCCCCAGCATTTT. This gives the protein CASSPQGANQPQHF.

The chain links TRBV6-5 to TRBJ2-5, with TRBD2 matching over 9 bases. Germline V lookup: CDR1 MNHEY, CDR2 SVGAGI. With 0 bases clipped from V and 1 base from J, the junction kept 3 bases outside the gene matches. This CDR3 is 16 amino acids long. The CDR3 here is CASSYSLRGGQETQYF. The CDR3 DNA follows: TGTGCCAGCAGTTACTCCTTGCGGGGGGGCCAAGAGACCCAGTACTTC.

V and J are TRBV27 and TRBJ2-1; 10 bases are a match to TRBD2. This CDR3 has 16 amino acids. Germline lookup yields CDR1 MNHEY and CDR2 SMNVEV (reference sequence). Trimming cost V 5 bases and J 7 bases; bases outside gene matches: 11. The CDR3 is CASSPGGLARRNEQFF. CDR3 nucleotides: TGTGCCAGCAGTCCCGGGGGACTAGCGAGGAGAAATGAGCAGTTCTTC.

The chain uses TRBV15 and TRBJ1-6; 9 bases are a match to TRBD1. The CDR3 loop spans 16 amino acids. The trim removed 3 bases at V and 6 bases at J, leaving 6 bases unmatched. Germline CDR1 and CDR2: LNHNV and YYDKDF (reference sequence). CDR3 nucleotide sequence: TGTGCCACCAGCAGGGACAGGGGAGGTGGTAATTCACCCCTCCACTTT. This encodes CATSRDRGGGNSPLHF.

The V and J genes are TRBV4-2 and TRBJ1-1, with D perhaps matching TRBD1 (6 bases). This CDR3 is 18 amino acids long. The ends were cut back, 4 bases at V and 12 bases at J, with 33 bases in the middle. Germline V CDR1 and CDR2: LGHNA, YNFKEQ. The CDR3 loop reads CASSPSASKQGFRPFPFF. CDR3 bases: TGTGCCAGCAGCCCCTCTGCCTCAAAACAGGGATTTCGCCCCTTCCCTTTCTTT.

The V call is TRBV5-1, the J call TRBJ2-4; 7 nucleotides match TRBD1. CDR3 length: 15 amino acids. V gave up 0 bases and J gave up 10 bases; unmatched junction bases: 10. CDR1 and CDR2 (germline): SGHRS, YFSETQ. CDR3 coding DNA: TGCGCCAGCAGCTTGGATCCCGGACAGGCGAATATTCAGTACTTC. It translates to CASSLDPGQANIQYF.

J is TRBJ2-7 and V is TRBV5-8, with a tentative D call TRBD2 (6 bases). CDR1 and CDR2 from the germline V gene are SGHTS and YDEGEE. Trimming took off 4 bases at V and 1 base at J, with 18 bases between the two ends. CDR3 size: 16 residues. CDR3 in DNA: TGTGCCAGCAGCCGGGCCGATGGGGGGACGTCCTACGAGCAGTACTTC. Translation gives CASSRADGGTSYEQYF. The full variable domain, with the rest looked up from reference TRBV5-8 and TRBJ2-7, is EAGVTQSPTHLIKTRGQQATLRCSPISGHTSVYWYQQALGLGLQFLLWYDEGEERNRGNFPPRFSGRQFPNYSSELNVNALELEDSALYLCASSRADGGTSYEQYFGPGTRLTVT.

The J gene is TRBJ2-1, the V gene TRBV2, with 14 positions matching TRBD2. J lost 10 bases, V lost 3 bases, and 2 bases had no gene match. CDR1 is SNHLY and CDR2 is FYNNEI in the germline V gene. The CDR3 has 14 amino acids. The CDR3: CASSETSGRAEQFF. The CDR3 region has the DNA TGTGCCAGCAGTGAGACTAGCGGGAGGGCCGAGCAGTTCTTC.